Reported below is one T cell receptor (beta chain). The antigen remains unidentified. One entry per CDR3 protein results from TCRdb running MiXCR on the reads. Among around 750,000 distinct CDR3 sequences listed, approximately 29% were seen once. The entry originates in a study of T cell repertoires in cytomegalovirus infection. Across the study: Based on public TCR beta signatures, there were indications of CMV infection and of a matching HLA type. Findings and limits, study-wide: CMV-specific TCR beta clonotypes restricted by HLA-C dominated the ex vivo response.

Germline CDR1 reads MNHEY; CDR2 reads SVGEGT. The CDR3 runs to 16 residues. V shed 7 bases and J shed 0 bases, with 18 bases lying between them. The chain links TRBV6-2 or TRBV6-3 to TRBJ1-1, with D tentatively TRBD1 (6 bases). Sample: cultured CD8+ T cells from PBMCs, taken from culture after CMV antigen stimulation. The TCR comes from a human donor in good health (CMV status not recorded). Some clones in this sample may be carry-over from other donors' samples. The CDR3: CASNLNRENMNTEAFF. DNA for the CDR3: TGTGCCAGCAATTTAAACAGGGAAAACATGAACACTGAAGCTTTCTTT.